The 22 T cell receptor beta chains given below trace back to one sample, sequenced in a study of prognosis after radiotherapy for stage I lung cancer. The genomic DNA TCR beta CDR3 region underwent two rounds of multiplex PCR. Each TRBV and TRBJ gene had its own primer in the first PCR round. TCRdb passed the multiplex PCR reads through MiXCR, listing each CDR3 protein once. Of some 14,000 distinct CDR3 sequences listed, roughly 50% are singletons. The source material was PBMCs, sampled before or after stereotactic body radiation therapy (not recorded which). These receptors came from a donor at least 50 years old with non-small cell lung cancer.

This clonotype was observed at least ten times. The CDR3, as DNA: TGCAGTGCTAGATCTGCGGAAATTACACTCGAGCAGTACTTC. Translated, it gives CSARSAEITLEQYF. The V call is TRBV20-1, the J call TRBJ2-7; D gene unclear. The germline V gene encodes CDR1 DFQATT and CDR2 SNEGSKA (reference sequence). This CDR3 has 14 residues. Trimming removed 2 bases at V and 6 bases at J, with 17 bases between.

The V gene is TRBV6-2 or TRBV6-3, the J gene TRBJ1-3, with D unresolved. V was pared by 10 bases and J by 9 bases, with 13 bases between. CDR3 size: 11 residues. CDR1 MNHEY and CDR2 SVGEGT come from the germline V gene. CDR3 coding DNA: TGTGCCATTAGTGCGCGGGTCACCATATATTTT. The encoded protein is CAISARVTIYF.

Of note for this clonotype: Relative to the germline gene, one junction end is altered; a read error may explain this. The V and J genes are TRBV5-1 and TRBJ2-7, with 7 nucleotides matching TRBD1. The V gene's germline CDR1 is SGHRS and CDR2 YFSETQ. The CDR3 covers 15 residues. CDR3 sequence: CARSLRDSPGSEQYF. DNA for the CDR3: TGCGCCAGAAGCTTGAGGGACAGCCCGGGCTCAGAGCAGTACTTC.

The rearrangement uses TRBV6-4 and TRBJ1-2; maybe TRBD1 (6 bases). V lost 4 bases and J lost 8, with 14 bases in between. CDR1 is MRHNA and CDR2 is SNTAGT in the germline V gene. CDR3 length: 13 amino acids. The DNA for the CDR3 is TGTGCCAGCAGTGCTGGGGGGCTCGGCGGCTACACCTTC. This sequence encodes CASSAGGLGGYTF.

The chain is built from TRBV7-2 and TRBJ1-2; unclear D gene. This CDR3 contains 13 residues. With 7 bases removed from V and 8 bases from J, the gap between germline ends came to 17 bases. Germline CDR1 reads SGHTA; CDR2 reads FQGNSA. The CDR3 DNA follows: TGTGCCAGCATCTCCCAGGTTAGCTACGGCTACACCTTC. This codes for CASISQVSYGYTF. Complete variable domain (other parts from reference TRBV7-2 and TRBJ1-2): GAGVSQSPSNKVTEKGKDVELRCDPISGHTALYWYRQSLGQGLEFLIYFQGNSAPDKSGLPSDRFSAERTGGSVSTLTIQRTQQEDSAVYLCASISQVSYGYTFGSGTRLTVV.

This clonotype is labeled medium-sized. The chain employs TRBV19 and TRBJ2-1, with 9 nucleotides matching TRBD2. The ends lost 2 bases at V and 4 bases at J; junction bases unmatched: 15. CDR3 length: 19 amino acids. From germline, CDR1 is LNHDA and CDR2 SQIVND (reference sequence). DNA for the CDR3: TGTGCCAGTAGTATACAACCTGGAGGAGCGGGGGGAGTTTACAATGAGCAGTTCTTC. This gives the protein CASSIQPGGAGGVYNEQFF.

This clonotype was seen ten or more times. The rearrangement joins TRBV7-9 to TRBJ2-7; 7 bases agree with TRBD1. The CDR3 has 14 residues. The trim removed 5 bases at V and 3 bases at J, leaving 7 bases unmatched. The V gene's germline CDR1 is SEHNR and CDR2 FQNEAQ (reference sequence). In DNA form, the CDR3 reads TGTGCCAGCAGCCCACCCGGGACAGTCTACGAGCAGTACTTC. Encoded protein: CASSPPGTVYEQYF.

The genes are TRBV7-9 and TRBJ2-7, with D uncertain. Trimming took 1 base from V and 5 from J, leaving 12 bases between them. The length of the CDR3 is 14 residues. Germline V gene lookup returns CDR1 SEHNR and CDR2 FQNEAQ (reference sequence). CDR3 DNA: TGTGCCAGCAGCTTAGTAAAAGGTTGGAACGAGCAGTACTTC. Protein: CASSLVKGWNEQYF.

This rearrangement joins TRBV6-1 to TRBJ2-7, with 10 bases that match TRBD1. Losses at the gene ends were 2 bases for V and 5 bases for J; bases not matched to a gene: 9. Germline CDR1 and CDR2: MNHNS and SASEGT. The CDR3 is 16 residues long. The CDR3 loop is CASSEPPGQGSDEQYF. In nucleotides, the CDR3 is TGTGCCAGCAGTGAACCTCCGGGACAGGGGTCCGACGAGCAGTACTTC.

Comment on this clonotype: This is likely an artifact of a read error, given a far larger clone one base away. The chain recombines TRBV27 with TRBJ2-7, with D perhaps TRBD1 or TRBD2 (6 bases each). Trimming cost V 6 bases and J 3 bases, with 24 bases left between them. Germline CDR1 and CDR2: MNHEY and SMNVEV (reference sequence). The CDR3 length is 17 residues. The CDR3 is CASSYGPLRGDNYEQYF. CDR3 DNA sequence: TGTGCCAGCAGCTACGGCCCGCTGCGCGGGGACAACTACGAGCAGTACTTC.

The CDR3 region is CASSQACLGYNSPLHF. CDR3 nucleotide sequence: TGCGCCAGCAGCCAAGCATGTCTGGGGTATAATTCACCCCTCCACTTT. The V call is TRBV4-1, the J call TRBJ1-6; D is undetermined. V was shortened by 1 base and J by 4 bases, with 11 bases between the two germline ends. The CDR3 has 16 residues. Germline-derived CDR1 and CDR2 are MGHRA and YSYEKL.

This clonotype is medium-sized within its sample. The rearrangement links TRBV6-2 or TRBV6-3 to TRBJ2-1; 8 bases line up with TRBD1. CDR1 and CDR2 from the germline V gene are MNHEY and SVGEGT. The ends lost 8 bases at V and 5 bases at J; junction bases unmatched: 11. The CDR3 contains 15 residues. The chain's CDR3 is CASRRGRAGDNEQFF. Written as DNA, the CDR3 is TGTGCCAGCCGCAGGGGGCGGGCAGGGGACAATGAGCAGTTCTTC.

Concerning this clonotype itself: This may be a read error, as it is one base from a much larger clone. The V gene is TRBV15, the J gene TRBJ2-5; 7 nucleotides align to TRBD1. This CDR3 has 18 residues. Germline-derived CDR1 and CDR2 are LNHNV and YYDKDF (reference sequence). V gave up 2 bases and J gave up 2 bases; unmatched junction bases: 14. CDR3 nucleotides: TGTGCCACCAGCAGACCTCCTAACCAGACAGGGTGGCAAGAGACCCAGTACTTC. Protein sequence: CATSRPPNQTGWQETQYF.

V and J are TRBV24-1 and TRBJ2-5, with 9 bases lining up with TRBD1. Unmatched junction bases numbered 4, after V lost 3 bases and J lost 3 bases. The germline CDR1 and CDR2 sequences are KGHDR and SFDVKD. The CDR3 sequence is 15 residues long. CDR3 in DNA: TGTGCCACCAGTGATGCCGGGACAGGGAAAGAGACCCAGTACTTC. Residues: CATSDAGTGKETQYF.

In this sample, this clonotype is medium-sized. The chain employs TRBV28 and TRBJ1-2; D is uncertain. Germline loops: CDR1 MDHEN, CDR2 SYDVKM. V dropped 2 bases and J dropped 8 bases, with 12 bases sitting between them. This CDR3 has 13 amino acids. The chain's CDR3 is CASSLIGDVGYTF. CDR3 bases: TGTGCCAGCAGTTTAATTGGTGACGTAGGCTACACCTTC.

The table lists this clonotype with many counts. J is TRBJ2-7 and V is TRBV7-2; no clear D gene. The CDR3 extends over 15 amino acids. V lost 3 bases to trimming and J lost 2 bases, with 14 bases between them. Germline loops: CDR1 SGHTA, CDR2 FQGNSA. The CDR3: CASSLSPHLAYEQYF. CDR3 bases: TGTGCCAGCAGCTTGAGCCCACACCTCGCCTACGAGCAGTACTTC.

This clonotype was seen a few times. The chain links TRBV20-1 to TRBJ1-2; TRBD1 agrees at 7 bases. Germline values: CDR1 DFQATT, CDR2 SNEGSKA (reference sequence). This CDR3 spans 15 amino acids. Trimming cost V 2 bases and J 6 bases; bases outside gene matches: 12. The CDR3 spells CSARNPVDRKNGYTF. DNA for the CDR3: TGCAGTGCTAGAAATCCGGTGGACAGGAAAAATGGCTACACCTTC.

This clonotype was counted many times. CDR3 sequence: CASSEWQGEQETQYF. As DNA, the CDR3 is TGTGCCAGCAGTGAATGGCAGGGAGAACAAGAGACCCAGTACTTC. The chain employs TRBV6-2 or TRBV6-3 and TRBJ2-5; D is tentatively TRBD1 or TRBD2 (5 bases each). Germline-derived CDR1 and CDR2 are MNHEY and SVGEGT. CDR3 length: 15 amino acids. Trimming shortened V by 5 bases and J by 2 bases, and 15 bases separated the two germline ends.

The V call is TRBV19, the J call TRBJ2-7; D perhaps matches TRBD2 (5 bases). V shed 5 bases and J shed 2 bases, with 13 bases lying between them. The CDR3 length is 14 residues. The V gene's germline CDR1 is LNHDA and CDR2 SQIVND (reference sequence). CDR3 region: CASSSTREPYEQYF. The CDR3 nucleotides are TGTGCCAGTAGTTCCACCCGGGAACCCTACGAGCAGTACTTC.

The chain uses TRBV6-1 and TRBJ1-6; no definite D call. The V end was cut by 2 bases, the J end by 11 bases, with 13 bases between. Germline V gene lookup returns CDR1 MNHNS and CDR2 SASEGT. This CDR3 region has 14 residues. This CDR3 is CASSEQYLITPLHF. As DNA, the CDR3 is TGTGCCAGCAGTGAACAGTACCTGATAACACCCCTCCACTTT.

Points on this clonotype: The conserved phenylalanine or tryptophan normally closing the CDR3 is absent here, so this likely arose from a read error. No DNA is shown, since the ends of the CDR3 on it are uncertain; the CDR3 is the one TCRdb lists. This rearrangement joins TRBV28 to TRBJ2-1; the D call in the table, TRBD1, was not verified against the DNA. From germline, CDR1 is MDHEN and CDR2 SYDVKM. A total of 14 residues make up the CDR3, ends included. The CDR3 region is CASSLRQGHNEQLL.

V and J are TRBV10-2 and TRBJ2-7, with D possibly being TRBD1 (6 bases). This CDR3 is built from 13 residues. V gave up 7 bases and J gave up 3 bases, with 13 bases separating them. Germline-derived CDR1 and CDR2 are WSHSY and SAAADI. The CDR3 region is CASNRDTNYEQYF. The CDR3, as DNA: TGCGCCAGCAACCGGGACACCAACTACGAGCAGTACTTC.